Each of the 23 T cell receptor beta chains below was sequenced from the same sample in a study of tumor-infiltrating lymphocytes in primary liver carcinoma. Germline DNA was also extracted, while the blood RNA originated from unsorted whole blood. Total RNA amounting to around 450 ng was the source from which TCR beta cDNA was made with a constant-region primer. Researchers made the TCR beta libraries by running three nested multiplex PCR rounds with slightly modified ARM-PCR. Each of the first two PCR rounds ran roughly 9 cycles with TRBV1-TRBV30 forward and C-beta reverse primers. TCRdb re-called the multiplex PCR reads through MiXCR, storing one row per CDR3 protein. This sample has hundreds of thousands of distinct CDR3 sequences; 50% to 60% occur once, and the top ten carry around 15%. The sequenced material came from peripheral blood. The receptors here all came from a woman between 25 and 40 years old with primary liver carcinoma and hepatitis B virus infection.

This clonotype was seen at least ten times. The rearrangement joins TRBV14 to TRBJ2-5; D call uncertain. CDR1 is SGHDN, CDR2 FVKESK, per germline. This CDR3 contains 13 residues. Trimming left V 1 base short and J 7 bases short, with 10 bases between. The CDR3 sequence is CASSQGLEGTQYF. In DNA, the CDR3 is TGTGCCAGCAGCCAAGGGCTAGAAGGGACCCAGTACTTC.

This clonotype was seen a handful of times. This chain links TRBV30 with TRBJ2-5; 10 bases fit TRBD2. The CDR3 length is 15 residues. Trimming removed 8 bases from V and 4 bases from J; junction bases left unmatched: 13. Per the germline V gene, CDR1 is GTSNPN and CDR2 is SVGIG (reference sequence). The CDR3 region is CAVHRGLADRETQYF. The CDR3 nucleotides are TGTGCCGTCCACCGTGGACTAGCGGATCGAGAGACCCAGTACTTC.

As to this clonotype: This may arise from a read error, as a much more abundant clone is one base away. The DNA of the CDR3 is TGCAGCGTGTCGGACAGGGATGACTACACCTTC. This encodes CSVSDRDDYTF. The V gene is TRBV29-1, the J gene TRBJ1-2; 8 bases are a match to TRBD1. J lost 10 bases, V lost 6 bases, and 7 bases had no gene match. Germline loops: CDR1 SQVTM, CDR2 ANQGSEA. The CDR3 runs 11 residues.

V and J are TRBV5-5 and TRBJ2-5; the D call may be TRBD1 or TRBD2 (6 bases each). The CDR3 is 14 amino acids. Germline CDR1 and CDR2: SGHKS and YYEKEE (reference sequence). The V and J ends lost 9 bases and 5 bases respectively, with 20 bases between them. The CDR3 sequence: CATRQGGGLETQYF. CDR3 bases: TGTGCCACCAGGCAAGGAGGGGGTTTGGAGACCCAGTACTTC.

With respect to this clonotype: A much larger clone differs by one base, so this may be a read error. This chain connects TRBV6-2 or TRBV6-3 to TRBJ2-1, with D perhaps TRBD2 (5 bases). From germline, CDR1 is MNHEY and CDR2 SVGEGT. The CDR3 consists of 13 residues. The CDR3: CAISYEADNEQFF. The CDR3 nucleotides are TGTGCCATCAGTTATGAAGCGGACAATGAGCAGTTCTTC.

As concerns this clonotype: This may be a read error, as it is one base from a much larger clone. V gene TRBV29-1 combines with J gene TRBJ2-1; 9 bases align to TRBD2. V lost 3 bases to trimming and J lost 0 bases; unmatched junction nucleotides: 15. CDR3 length: 19 residues. CDR1 and CDR2 (germline): SQVTM, ANQGSEA. CDR3 bases: TGCAGCGTTGAGGTTTACGGGACTAGCAGTCCTAGCTCCTACAATGAGCAGTTCTTC. Translating gives CSVEVYGTSSPSSYNEQFF.

Of note for this clonotype: Since a much larger clone is just one base distant, this may be a read error. The chain combines TRBV6-2 or TRBV6-3 with TRBJ1-5, with D unresolved. The CDR3 runs to 12 residues. V dropped 4 bases and J dropped 9 bases, with 10 bases sitting between them. CDR1 is MNHEY, CDR2 SVGEGT, per germline. As DNA, the CDR3 is TGTGCCAGCAGTTTCCAATTGCGGCCCCAGCATTTT. It yields the protein CASSFQLRPQHF.

The V gene is TRBV7-9, the J gene TRBJ2-2; no reliable D call. V was pared by 5 bases and J by 4 bases, with 8 bases between. The CDR3 runs to 13 residues. Germline-derived CDR1 and CDR2 are SEHNR and FQNEAQ (reference sequence). The CDR3 reads CASSPYPTGELFF. Written as DNA, the CDR3 is TGTGCCAGCAGCCCCTACCCCACCGGGGAGCTGTTTTTT.

As for this clonotype: This may stem from a read error, because a much larger clone lies one nucleotide away. The CDR3 protein is CASSQDRRNQETQYF. DNA for the CDR3: TGTGCCAGCAGCCAAGATCGAAGGAACCAAGAGACCCAGTACTTC. The rearrangement links TRBV4-2 to TRBJ2-5; D gene ambiguous. Germline values: CDR1 LGHNA, CDR2 YNFKEQ. With 0 bases removed from V and 0 bases from J, the gap between germline ends came to 8 bases. The CDR3 spans 15 residues.

Concerning this clonotype: This may come from a read error, since a much larger clone is one base off. The chain carries TRBV4-1 and TRBJ2-5, with D unclear. This CDR3 is built from 16 residues. CDR1 MGHRA and CDR2 YSYEKL come from the germline V gene. CDR3 in amino acids: CVSSQEDVVRRETQYF. In DNA, the CDR3 is TGCGTCAGCAGCCAAGAAGACGTAGTCAGGCGGGAGACCCAGTACTTC.

In the case of this clonotype: Compared with germline, one end of the junction differs, possibly owing to a read error. This chain uses TRBV30 with TRBJ2-1; no clear D. This CDR3 has 12 residues. CDR1 is GTSNPN, CDR2 SVGIG, per germline (reference sequence). The CDR3 is CTWSSEYNEQFF. The CDR3 region has the DNA TGTACCTGGAGTTCTGAATACAATGAGCAGTTCTTC. Based on the CDR3 plus reference TRBV30 and TRBJ2-1, the full variable domain is SQTIHQWPATLVQPVGSPLSLECTVEGTSNPNLYWYRQAAGRGLQLLFYSVGIGQISSEVPQNLSASRPQDRQFILSSKKLLLSDSGFYLCTWSSEYNEQFFGPGTRLTVL.

The rearrangement uses TRBV14 and TRBJ2-1; TRBD2 aligns across 8 bases. The CDR3 contains 17 residues. Germline trimming cut 4 bases from V and 7 bases from J; bases unmatched to any gene: 15. Germline V gives CDR1 SGHDN, CDR2 FVKESK. CDR3 sequence: CASSLTSVRVRWNEQFF. DNA of the CDR3: TGTGCCAGCAGCCTGACTAGCGTGAGGGTACGGTGGAATGAGCAGTTCTTC.

Concerning this clonotype: One base away lies a much larger clone, so this may be a sequencing read error. V usage is TRBV12-3 or TRBV12-4 and J usage is TRBJ2-4, with D unclear. This CDR3 has 11 amino acids. The CDR3 region is CASSTTNIQHF. CDR3 DNA sequence: TGTGCCAGCAGTACAACCAACATTCAGCACTTC.

Many counts were recorded for this clonotype. J is TRBJ1-5 and V is TRBV11-2, with D possibly TRBD1 on 5 matching bases. Per germline, CDR1 SGHAT and CDR2 FQNNGV. This CDR3 is built from 16 residues. Trimming removed 0 bases at V and 0 bases at J, with 9 bases between. The DNA for the CDR3 is TGTGCCAGCAGCTTAGATCCGGGGGTTAGCAATCAGCCCCAGCATTTT. Amino acids: CASSLDPGVSNQPQHF. The variable domain in full, with the rest retrieved from reference TRBV11-2 and TRBJ1-5, is EAGVAQSPRYKIIEKRQSVAFWCNPISGHATLYWYQQILGQGPKLLIQFQNNGVVDDSQLPKDRFSAERLKGVDSTLKIQPAKLEDSAVYLCASSLDPGVSNQPQHFGDGTRLSIL.

A note on this clonotype: A much more abundant neighbour one base away suggests this may be a read error. V and J are TRBV29-1 and TRBJ2-5; the match to TRBD2 covers 12 bases. The CDR3 contains 16 residues. Germline loops: CDR1 SQVTM, CDR2 ANQGSEA. The CDR3 here is CSVEVTSGRRRETQNF. The CDR3 DNA follows: TGCAGCGTTGAAGTCACTAGCGGGAGGCGGCGAGAGACCCAGAACTTC.

This chain links TRBV12-3 or TRBV12-4 with TRBJ2-3; D ambiguous. Trimming left V 5 bases short and J 7 bases short, with 16 bases between. This CDR3 has 14 residues. CDR3 in amino acids: CASSITRLIYTQYF. DNA of the CDR3: TGTGCCAGCAGTATCACCCGACTGATTTATACGCAGTATTTT.

This clonotype has only a few counts. This chain joins TRBV29-1 and TRBJ1-2; 11 bases align to TRBD1. With 6 bases clipped from V and 4 bases from J, the junction kept 10 bases outside the gene matches. This CDR3 region has 15 residues. The germline V gene encodes CDR1 SQVTM and CDR2 ANQGSEA. CDR3 nucleotides: TGCAGCGTCACAGGGACAGGGGGACTGGGCTATGGCTACACCTTC. It codes for CSVTGTGGLGYGYTF.

This rearrangement joins TRBV29-1 to TRBJ2-7, with 10 bases that match TRBD1. Germline CDR1 and CDR2: SQVTM and ANQGSEA. The CDR3 is 14 amino acids. V shed 5 bases, J shed 6 bases, and the junction held 10 bases outside the gene matches. The CDR3 here is CSVPSGTGDREQYF. DNA for the CDR3: TGCAGCGTTCCTTCCGGGACAGGGGACCGCGAGCAGTACTTC.

Worth noting for this clonotype: The junction and the germline gene differ at one end; a read error may be behind it. The chain carries TRBV5-8 and TRBJ1-1, with D tentatively TRBD1 (6 bases). The CDR3 covers 17 residues. The germline CDR1 and CDR2 sequences are SGHTS and YDEGEE. The CDR3 reads CTSSLRQDRIMNTEAFF. CDR3 DNA: TGTACCAGCAGCCTTCGACAGGACAGAATAATGAACACTGAAGCTTTCTTT.

This rearrangement joins TRBV11-3 to TRBJ2-3; D perhaps matches TRBD1 (6 bases). V lost 5 bases, J lost 3 bases, and 18 bases lay in between. This CDR3 is 16 amino acids long. The germline gives CDR1 SGHNT, CDR2 YENEEA. CDR3 bases: TGTGCCAGCAGCCCACGCGGTAAGAGGGGGACAGATACGCAGTATTTT. It encodes CASSPRGKRGTDTQYF.

A remark on this clonotype: A single base separates this from a much larger clone, so it may be a read error. The gene calls are TRBV6-5 and TRBJ2-1; D is unclear. The CDR3 consists of 18 residues. CDR1 MNHEY and CDR2 SVGAGI come from the germline V gene. Here the CDR3 reads CAPRQSSGYRYTYNGQFF. CDR3 sequence (DNA): TGTGCCCCCAGACAATCCTCCGGCTACCGATATACGTACAATGGGCAGTTCTTC.

The V gene is TRBV11-2, the J gene TRBJ2-3; 11 bases map to TRBD2. The germline gives CDR1 SGHAT, CDR2 FQNNGV. This CDR3 is 16 amino acids long. The V gene end was trimmed by 7 bases and the J gene end by 5 bases; junction bases not matched to a gene: 11. CDR3 residues: CASTSRPGTSGDTQYF. CDR3 in DNA: TGTGCCAGCACCTCGAGGCCGGGGACTAGCGGAGATACGCAGTATTTT.

With respect to this clonotype: This may be a read error: a much more frequent sequence differs by one nucleotide. The chain uses TRBV10-2 and TRBJ2-7; D is unclear. The DNA matches TRBJ2-1 better at its end, which makes the J call doubtful. This CDR3 region has 11 residues. CDR1 and CDR2 (germline): WSHSY, SAAADI. The CDR3: CASSDRYEQFF. The CDR3 nucleotides read TGCGCCAGCAGTGATCGGTACGAGCAGTTCTTC.